The present entry profiles one TCR beta chain with its context. The antigen is not known. One end of the junction fails to match germline, which may point to a read error. The CDR3 loop spans 14 amino acids. Germline V gene lookup returns CDR1 MNHNS and CDR2 SASEGT. The record originates from a study of response to subunit inactivated influenza vaccine. Notes on the study in general: Every seasonal influenza vaccination brings in few new T cells, the authors suggested.

TCRdb reanalysed the RT-PCR reads using MiXCR and keeps one entry per CDR3 protein. Of 300,000 to 350,000 distinct CDR3 sequences in the sample, approximately 21% were seen once. This receptor was taken from a man aged 50 to 75 who received an inactivated influenza vaccine. The sample was PBMCs from blood, taken about 20 months after vaccination. The V gene is TRBV6-1, the J gene TRBJ1-1; weak D call: TRBD1 (5 bases). CDR3 coding DNA: TGTGTCAGCAGGGCGGCCGGGTGGGACACTGAAGCTTTCTTT. This sequence encodes CVSRAAGWDTEAFF.